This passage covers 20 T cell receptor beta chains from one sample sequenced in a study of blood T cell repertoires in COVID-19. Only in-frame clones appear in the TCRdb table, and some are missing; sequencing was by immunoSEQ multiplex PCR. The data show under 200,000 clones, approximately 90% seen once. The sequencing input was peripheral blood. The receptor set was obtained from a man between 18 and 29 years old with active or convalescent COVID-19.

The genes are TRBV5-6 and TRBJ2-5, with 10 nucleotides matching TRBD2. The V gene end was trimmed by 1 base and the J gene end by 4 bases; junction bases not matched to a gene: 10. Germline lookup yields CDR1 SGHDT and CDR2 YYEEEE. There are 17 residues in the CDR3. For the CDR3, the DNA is TGTGCCAGCAGCTTGAGATTCTTAGCGGGAGGTGGAGAGACCCAGTACTTC. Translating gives CASSLRFLAGGGETQYF.

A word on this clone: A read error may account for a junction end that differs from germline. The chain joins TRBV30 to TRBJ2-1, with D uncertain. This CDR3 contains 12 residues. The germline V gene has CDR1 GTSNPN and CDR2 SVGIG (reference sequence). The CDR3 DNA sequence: TGTGCCTGGAGTGATCTGAGACTGGATGTTATCTTC. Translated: CAWSDLRLDVIF. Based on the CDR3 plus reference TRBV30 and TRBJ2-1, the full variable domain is SQTIHQWPATLVQPVGSPLSLECTVEGTSNPNLYWYRQAAGRGLQLLFYSVGIGQISSEVPQNLSASRPQDRQFILSSKKLLLSDSGFYLCAWSDLRLDVIFGPGTRLTVL.

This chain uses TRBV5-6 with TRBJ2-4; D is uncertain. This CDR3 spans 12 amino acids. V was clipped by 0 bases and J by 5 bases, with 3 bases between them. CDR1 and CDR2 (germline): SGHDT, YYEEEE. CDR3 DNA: TGTGCCAGCAGCTTGGGAGAAAACATTCAGTACTTC. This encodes CASSLGENIQYF.

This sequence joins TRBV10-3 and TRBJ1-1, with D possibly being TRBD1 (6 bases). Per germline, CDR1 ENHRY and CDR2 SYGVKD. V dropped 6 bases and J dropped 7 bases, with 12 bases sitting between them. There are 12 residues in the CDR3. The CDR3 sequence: CAIRNRDGEAFF. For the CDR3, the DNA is TGTGCCATCAGGAACAGGGATGGTGAAGCTTTCTTT.

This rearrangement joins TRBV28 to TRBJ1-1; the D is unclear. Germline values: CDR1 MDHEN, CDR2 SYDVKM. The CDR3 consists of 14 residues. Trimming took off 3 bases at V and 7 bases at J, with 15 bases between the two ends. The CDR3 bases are TGTGCCAGCAGTTTCTCGCTCTCGGTAGTTGAAGCTTTCTTT. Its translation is CASSFSLSVVEAFF.

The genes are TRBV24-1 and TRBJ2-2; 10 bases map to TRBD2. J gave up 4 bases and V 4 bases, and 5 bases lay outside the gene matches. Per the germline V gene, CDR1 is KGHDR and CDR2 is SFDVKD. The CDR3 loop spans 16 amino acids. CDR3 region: CATSELAGAFTGELFF. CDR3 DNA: TGTGCCACCAGTGAGCTAGCGGGGGCCTTCACCGGGGAGCTGTTTTTT.

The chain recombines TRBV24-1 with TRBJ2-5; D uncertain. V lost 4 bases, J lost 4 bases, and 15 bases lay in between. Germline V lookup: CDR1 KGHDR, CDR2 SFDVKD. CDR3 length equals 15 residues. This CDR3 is CATSDFTRGRETQYF. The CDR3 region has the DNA TGTGCCACCAGTGACTTCACACGTGGGCGAGAGACCCAGTACTTC.

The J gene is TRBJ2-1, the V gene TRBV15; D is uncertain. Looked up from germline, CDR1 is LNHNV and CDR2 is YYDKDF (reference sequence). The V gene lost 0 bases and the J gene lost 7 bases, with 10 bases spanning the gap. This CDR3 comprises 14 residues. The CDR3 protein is CATSRDLRLNEQFF. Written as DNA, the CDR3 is TGTGCCACCAGCAGAGATCTCCGTCTAAATGAGCAGTTCTTC.

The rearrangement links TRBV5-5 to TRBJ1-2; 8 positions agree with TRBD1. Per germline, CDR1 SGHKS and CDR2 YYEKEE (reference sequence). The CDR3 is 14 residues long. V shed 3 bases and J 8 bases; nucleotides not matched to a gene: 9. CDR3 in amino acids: CASSSGPRTGGYTF. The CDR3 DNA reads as TGTGCCAGCAGCTCCGGGCCGCGGACAGGGGGCTACACCTTC.

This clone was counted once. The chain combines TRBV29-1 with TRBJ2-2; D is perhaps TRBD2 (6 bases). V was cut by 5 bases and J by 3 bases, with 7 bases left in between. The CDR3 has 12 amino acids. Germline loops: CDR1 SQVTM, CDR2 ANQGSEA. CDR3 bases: TGCAGCGTTCCGGGGGACACCGGGGAGCTGTTTTTT. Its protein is CSVPGDTGELFF.

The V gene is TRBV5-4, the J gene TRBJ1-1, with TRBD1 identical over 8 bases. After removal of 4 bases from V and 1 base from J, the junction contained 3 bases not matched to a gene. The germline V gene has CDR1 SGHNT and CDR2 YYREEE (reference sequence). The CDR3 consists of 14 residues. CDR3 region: CASSVGQENTEAFF. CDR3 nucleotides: TGTGCCAGCAGCGTGGGACAGGAGAACACTGAAGCTTTCTTT.

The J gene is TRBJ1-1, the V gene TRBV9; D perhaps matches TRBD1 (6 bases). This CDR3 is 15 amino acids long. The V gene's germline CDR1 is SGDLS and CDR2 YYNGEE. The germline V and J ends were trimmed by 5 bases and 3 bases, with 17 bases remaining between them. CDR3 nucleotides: TGTGCCAGCAGAGGATCGGGTGGGGGCCACACTGAAGCTTTCTTT. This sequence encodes CASRGSGGGHTEAFF.

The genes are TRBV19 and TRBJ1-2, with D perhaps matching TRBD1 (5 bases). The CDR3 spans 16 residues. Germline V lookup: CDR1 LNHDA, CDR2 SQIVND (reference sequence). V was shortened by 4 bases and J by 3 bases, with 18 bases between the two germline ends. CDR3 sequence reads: CASSSDPRVFDYGYTF. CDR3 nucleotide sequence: TGTGCCAGTAGTAGTGACCCCAGGGTCTTCGACTATGGCTACACCTTC.

The CDR3 here is CASSFPTSGGAGETQYF. The CDR3 DNA follows: TGTGCCAGCAGTTTCCCTACTAGCGGGGGGGCCGGGGAGACCCAGTACTTC. The chain joins TRBV28 to TRBJ2-5; 13 bases match TRBD2. This CDR3 has 17 residues. V lost 3 bases to trimming and J lost 5 bases; unmatched junction nucleotides: 9. In germline, CDR1 is MDHEN, CDR2 SYDVKM.

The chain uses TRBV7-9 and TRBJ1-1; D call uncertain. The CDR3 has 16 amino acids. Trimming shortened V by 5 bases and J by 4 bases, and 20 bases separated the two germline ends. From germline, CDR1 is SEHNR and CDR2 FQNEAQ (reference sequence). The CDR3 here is CASSKPPESRSTEAFF. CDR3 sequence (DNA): TGTGCCAGCAGCAAGCCCCCTGAATCGCGAAGCACTGAAGCTTTCTTT.

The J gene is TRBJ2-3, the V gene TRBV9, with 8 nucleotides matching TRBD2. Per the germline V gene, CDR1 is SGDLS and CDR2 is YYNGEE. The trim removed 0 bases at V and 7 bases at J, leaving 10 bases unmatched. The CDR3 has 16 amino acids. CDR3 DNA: TGTGCCAGCAGCGTAGGCGGGGGGATGAGTACGTATACGCAGTATTTT. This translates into CASSVGGGMSTYTQYF. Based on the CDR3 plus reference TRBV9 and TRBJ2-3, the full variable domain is DSGVTQTPKHLITATGQRVTLRCSPRSGDLSVYWYQQSLDQGLQFLIQYYNGEERAKGNILERFSAQQFPDLHSELNLSSLELGDSALYFCASSVGGGMSTYTQYFGPGTRLTVL.

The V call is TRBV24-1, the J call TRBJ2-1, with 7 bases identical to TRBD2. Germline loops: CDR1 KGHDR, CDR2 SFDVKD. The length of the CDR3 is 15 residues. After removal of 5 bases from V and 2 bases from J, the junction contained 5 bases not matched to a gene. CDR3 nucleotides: TGTGCCACCAGTGGGCGGGAGTCCGCCTACAATGAGCAGTTCTTC. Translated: CATSGRESAYNEQFF.

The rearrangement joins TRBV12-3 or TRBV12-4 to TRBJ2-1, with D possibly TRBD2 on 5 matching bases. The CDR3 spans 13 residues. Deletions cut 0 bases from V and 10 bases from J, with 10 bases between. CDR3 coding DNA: TGTGCCAGCAGTTTAGCGGGAGCAGAAGAGCAGTTCTTC. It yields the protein CASSLAGAEEQFF.

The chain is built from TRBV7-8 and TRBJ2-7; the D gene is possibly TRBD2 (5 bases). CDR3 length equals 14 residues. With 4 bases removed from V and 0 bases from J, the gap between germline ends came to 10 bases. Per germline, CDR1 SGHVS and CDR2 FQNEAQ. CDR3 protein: CASSSAGISYEQYF. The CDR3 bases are TGTGCCAGCAGCTCCGCCGGGATCTCCTACGAGCAGTACTTC. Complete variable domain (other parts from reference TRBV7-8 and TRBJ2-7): GAGVSQSPRYKVAKRGQDVALRCDPISGHVSLFWYQQALGQGPEFLTYFQNEAQLDKSGLPSDRFFAERPEGSVSTLKIQRTQQEDSAVYLCASSSAGISYEQYFGPGTRLTVT.

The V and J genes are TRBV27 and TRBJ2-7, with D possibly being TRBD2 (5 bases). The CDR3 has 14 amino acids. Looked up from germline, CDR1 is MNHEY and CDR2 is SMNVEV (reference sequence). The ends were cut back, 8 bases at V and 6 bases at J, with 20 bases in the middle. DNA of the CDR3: TGTGCCAGCCTGACTACCAGGCTTCCCGGCGAGCAGTACTTC. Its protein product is CASLTTRLPGEQYF.